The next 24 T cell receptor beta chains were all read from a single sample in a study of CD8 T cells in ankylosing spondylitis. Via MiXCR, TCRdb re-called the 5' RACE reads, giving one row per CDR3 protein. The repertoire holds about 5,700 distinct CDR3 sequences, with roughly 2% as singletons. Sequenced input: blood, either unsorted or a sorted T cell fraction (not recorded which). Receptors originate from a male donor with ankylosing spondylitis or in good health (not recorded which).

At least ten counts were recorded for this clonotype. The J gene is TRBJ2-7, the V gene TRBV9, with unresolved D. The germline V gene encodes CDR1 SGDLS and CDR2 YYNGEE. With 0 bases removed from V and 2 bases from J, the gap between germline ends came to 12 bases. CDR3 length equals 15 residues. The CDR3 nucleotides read TGTGCCAGCAGCGTAGATGGAGAAGCCCCCTACGAGCAGTACTTC. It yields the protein CASSVDGEAPYEQYF.

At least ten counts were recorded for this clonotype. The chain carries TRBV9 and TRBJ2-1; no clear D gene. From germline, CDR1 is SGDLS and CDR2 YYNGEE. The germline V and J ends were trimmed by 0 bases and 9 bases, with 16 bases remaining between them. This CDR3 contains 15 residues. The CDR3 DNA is TGTGCCAGCAGCGTAGCTCGGACGGGCGTCGGTGAGCAGTTCTTC. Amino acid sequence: CASSVARTGVGEQFF.

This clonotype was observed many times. The CDR3: CASSGKDGYEQYF. Here the CDR3 DNA reads TGTGCCAGCAGCGGAAAAGACGGGTACGAGCAGTACTTC. The rearrangement uses TRBV9 and TRBJ2-7, with D unclear. Germline V CDR1 and CDR2: SGDLS, YYNGEE. CDR3 size: 13 residues. The V and J ends lost 3 bases and 4 bases respectively, with 11 bases between them.

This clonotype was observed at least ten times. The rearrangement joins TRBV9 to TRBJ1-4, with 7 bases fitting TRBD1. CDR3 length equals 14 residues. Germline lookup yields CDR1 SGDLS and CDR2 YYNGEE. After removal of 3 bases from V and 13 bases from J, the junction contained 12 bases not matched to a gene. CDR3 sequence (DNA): TGTGCCAGCAGCGCGGACCTGTCCAGGGGGGGACTGTTTTTT. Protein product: CASSADLSRGGLFF.

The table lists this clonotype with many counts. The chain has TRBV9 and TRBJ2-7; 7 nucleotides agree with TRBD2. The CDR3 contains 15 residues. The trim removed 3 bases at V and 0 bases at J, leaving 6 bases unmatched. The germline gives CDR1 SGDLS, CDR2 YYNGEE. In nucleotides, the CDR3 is TGTGCCAGCAGCGCACTTTCTAGCGGCTCCTACGAGCAGTACTTC. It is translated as CASSALSSGSYEQYF.

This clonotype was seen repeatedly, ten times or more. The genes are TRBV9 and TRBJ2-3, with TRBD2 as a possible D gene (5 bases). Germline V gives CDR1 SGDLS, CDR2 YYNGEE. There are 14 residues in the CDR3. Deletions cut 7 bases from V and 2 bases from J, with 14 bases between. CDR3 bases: TGTGCCAGCGCCCCGAGGGCGAACACAGATACGCAGTATTTT. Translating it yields CASAPRANTDTQYF. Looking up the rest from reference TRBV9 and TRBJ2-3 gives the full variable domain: DSGVTQTPKHLITATGQRVTLRCSPRSGDLSVYWYQQSLDQGLQFLIQYYNGEERAKGNILERFSAQQFPDLHSELNLSSLELGDSALYFCASAPRANTDTQYFGPGTRLTVL.

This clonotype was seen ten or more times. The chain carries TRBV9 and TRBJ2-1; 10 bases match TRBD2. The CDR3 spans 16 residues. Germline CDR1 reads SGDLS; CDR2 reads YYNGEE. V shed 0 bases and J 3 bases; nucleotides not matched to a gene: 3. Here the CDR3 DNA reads TGTGCCAGCAGCGTAGCTAGCGGGAGAGTCTACAATGAGCAGTTCTTC. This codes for CASSVASGRVYNEQFF.

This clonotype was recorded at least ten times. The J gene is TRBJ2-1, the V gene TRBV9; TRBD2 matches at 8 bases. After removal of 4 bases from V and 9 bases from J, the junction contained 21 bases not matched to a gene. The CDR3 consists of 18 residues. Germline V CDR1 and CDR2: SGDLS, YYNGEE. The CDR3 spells CASSPGLVVAGSGVEQFF. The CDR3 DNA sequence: TGTGCCAGCAGCCCCGGATTGGTGGTAGCGGGAAGCGGGGTTGAGCAGTTCTTC.

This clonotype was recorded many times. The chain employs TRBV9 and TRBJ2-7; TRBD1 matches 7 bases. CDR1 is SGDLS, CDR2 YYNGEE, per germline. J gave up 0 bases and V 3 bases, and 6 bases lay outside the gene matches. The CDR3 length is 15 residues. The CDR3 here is CASSAEGDSSYEQYF. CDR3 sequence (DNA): TGTGCCAGCAGCGCCGAGGGGGACAGCTCCTACGAGCAGTACTTC.

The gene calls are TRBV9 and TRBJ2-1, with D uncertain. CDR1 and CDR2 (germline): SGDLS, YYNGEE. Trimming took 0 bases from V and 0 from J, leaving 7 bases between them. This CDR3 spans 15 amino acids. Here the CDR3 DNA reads TGTGCCAGCAGCGTAGAGTTTATCTCCTACAATGAGCAGTTCTTC. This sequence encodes CASSVEFISYNEQFF.

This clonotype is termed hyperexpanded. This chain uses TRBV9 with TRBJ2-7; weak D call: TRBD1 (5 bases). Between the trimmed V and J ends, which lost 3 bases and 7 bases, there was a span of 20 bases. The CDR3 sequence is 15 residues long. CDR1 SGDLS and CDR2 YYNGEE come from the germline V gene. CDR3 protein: CASSDTGQPREEQYF. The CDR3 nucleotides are TGTGCCAGCAGCGACACTGGACAACCGCGCGAGGAGCAGTACTTC. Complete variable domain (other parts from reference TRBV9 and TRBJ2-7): DSGVTQTPKHLITATGQRVTLRCSPRSGDLSVYWYQQSLDQGLQFLIQYYNGEERAKGNILERFSAQQFPDLHSELNLSSLELGDSALYFCASSDTGQPREEQYFGPGTRLTVT.

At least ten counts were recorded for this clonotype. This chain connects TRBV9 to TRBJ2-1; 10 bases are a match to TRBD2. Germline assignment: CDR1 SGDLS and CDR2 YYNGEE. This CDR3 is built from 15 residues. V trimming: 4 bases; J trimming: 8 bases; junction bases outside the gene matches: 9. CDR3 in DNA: TGTGCCAGCAGCCCCCTCCTAGCGGGAGAGTATGAGCAGTTCTTC. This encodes CASSPLLAGEYEQFF.

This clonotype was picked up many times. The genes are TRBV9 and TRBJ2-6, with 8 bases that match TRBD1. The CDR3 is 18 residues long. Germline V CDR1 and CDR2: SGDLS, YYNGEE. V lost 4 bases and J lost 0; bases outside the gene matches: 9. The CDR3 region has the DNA TGTGCCAGCAGCATACGACAGGGGACGAGCTCTGGGGCCAACGTCCTGACTTTC. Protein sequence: CASSIRQGTSSGANVLTF.

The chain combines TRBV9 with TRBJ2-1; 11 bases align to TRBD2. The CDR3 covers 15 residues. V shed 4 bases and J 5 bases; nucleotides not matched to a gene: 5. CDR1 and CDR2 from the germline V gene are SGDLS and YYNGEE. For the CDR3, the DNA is TGTGCCAGCAGCCCAGCTAGCGGGAGGAACAATGAGCAGTTCTTC. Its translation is CASSPASGRNNEQFF.

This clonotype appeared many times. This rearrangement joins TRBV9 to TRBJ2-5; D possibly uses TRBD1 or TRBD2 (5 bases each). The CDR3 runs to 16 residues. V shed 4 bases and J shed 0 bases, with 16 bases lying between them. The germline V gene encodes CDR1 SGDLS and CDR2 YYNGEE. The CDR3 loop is CASSSGDLAYQETQYF. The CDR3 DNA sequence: TGTGCCAGCAGCTCCGGGGACCTTGCGTACCAAGAGACCCAGTACTTC.

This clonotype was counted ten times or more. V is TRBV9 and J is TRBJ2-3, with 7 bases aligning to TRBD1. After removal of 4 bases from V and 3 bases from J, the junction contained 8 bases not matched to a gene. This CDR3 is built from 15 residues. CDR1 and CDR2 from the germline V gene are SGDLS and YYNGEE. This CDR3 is CASSPEGAWTDTQYF. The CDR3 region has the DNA TGTGCCAGCAGCCCAGAGGGGGCCTGGACAGATACGCAGTATTTT.

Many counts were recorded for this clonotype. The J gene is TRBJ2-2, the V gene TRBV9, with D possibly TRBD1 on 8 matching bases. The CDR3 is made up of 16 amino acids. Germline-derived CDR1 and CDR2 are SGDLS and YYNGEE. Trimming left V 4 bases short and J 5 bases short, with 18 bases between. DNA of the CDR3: TGTGCCAGCAGCTTCAGGGGGCGGGAGCGTACCGGGGAGCTGTTTTTT. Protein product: CASSFRGRERTGELFF. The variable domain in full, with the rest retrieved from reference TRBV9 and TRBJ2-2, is DSGVTQTPKHLITATGQRVTLRCSPRSGDLSVYWYQQSLDQGLQFLIQYYNGEERAKGNILERFSAQQFPDLHSELNLSSLELGDSALYFCASSFRGRERTGELFFGEGSRLTVL.

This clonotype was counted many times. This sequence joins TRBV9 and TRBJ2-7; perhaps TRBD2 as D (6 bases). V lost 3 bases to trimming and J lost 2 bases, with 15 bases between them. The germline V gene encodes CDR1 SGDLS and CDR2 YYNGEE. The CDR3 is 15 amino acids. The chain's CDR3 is CASSEEEGLTYEQYF. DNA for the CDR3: TGTGCCAGCAGCGAGGAAGAGGGACTTACCTACGAGCAGTACTTC.

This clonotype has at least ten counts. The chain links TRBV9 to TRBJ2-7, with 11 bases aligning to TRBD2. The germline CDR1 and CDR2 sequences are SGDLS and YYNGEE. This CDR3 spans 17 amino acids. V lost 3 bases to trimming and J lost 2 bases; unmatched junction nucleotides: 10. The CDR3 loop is CASSANSGLAETYEQYF. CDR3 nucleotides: TGTGCCAGCAGCGCAAACTCGGGACTAGCGGAAACCTACGAGCAGTACTTC.

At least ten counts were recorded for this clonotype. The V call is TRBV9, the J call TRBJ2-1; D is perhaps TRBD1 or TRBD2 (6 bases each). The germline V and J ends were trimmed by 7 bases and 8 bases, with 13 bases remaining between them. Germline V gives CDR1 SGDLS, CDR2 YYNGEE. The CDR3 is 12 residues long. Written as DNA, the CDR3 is TGTGCCAGCGGACTAAGGGGGTATGAGCAGTTCTTC. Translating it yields CASGLRGYEQFF.

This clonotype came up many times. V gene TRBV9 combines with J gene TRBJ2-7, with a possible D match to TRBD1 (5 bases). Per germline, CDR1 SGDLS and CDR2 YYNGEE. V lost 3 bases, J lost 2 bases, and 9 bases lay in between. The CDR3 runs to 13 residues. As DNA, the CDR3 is TGTGCCAGCAGCGCAGGACAAGCCTACGAGCAGTACTTC. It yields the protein CASSAGQAYEQYF.

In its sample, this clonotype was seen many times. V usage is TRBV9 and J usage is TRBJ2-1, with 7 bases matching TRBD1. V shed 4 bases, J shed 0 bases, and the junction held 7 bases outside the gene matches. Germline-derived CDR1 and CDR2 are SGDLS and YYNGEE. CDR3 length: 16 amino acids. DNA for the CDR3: TGTGCCAGCAGCCTACAGGGGTCACCCTCCTACAATGAGCAGTTCTTC. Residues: CASSLQGSPSYNEQFF.

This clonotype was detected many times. The CDR3 bases are TGTGCCAGCAGCGTAGCTCAGGGACCAGGGGGCGGGGACTCGCACCCTCAAGAGACCCAGTACTTC. Protein: CASSVAQGPGGGDSHPQETQYF. The chain uses TRBV9 and TRBJ2-5; TRBD1 matches at 8 bases. CDR1 is SGDLS, CDR2 YYNGEE, per germline. V lost 0 bases to trimming and J lost 2 bases; unmatched junction nucleotides: 24. The CDR3 length is 22 residues.

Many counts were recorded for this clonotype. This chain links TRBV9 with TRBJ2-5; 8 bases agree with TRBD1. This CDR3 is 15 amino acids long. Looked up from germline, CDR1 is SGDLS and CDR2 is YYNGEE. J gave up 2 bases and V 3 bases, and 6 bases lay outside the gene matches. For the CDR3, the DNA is TGTGCCAGCAGCGCCCGGGACAGGAGTCAAGAGACCCAGTACTTC. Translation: CASSARDRSQETQYF.